The present entry profiles one TCR beta chain with its context. This record comes from a study of blood T cell repertoires in COVID-19. Study in general: The samples span acute and convalescent COVID-19 from the United States, Italy and Spain. PBMCs, B-cell-depleted T cells, or T cells provided the cDNA or gDNA that made up the material.

The V and J ends lost 5 bases and 5 bases, in that order; junction bases with no gene match: 2. The length of the CDR3 is 14 residues. Germline loops: CDR1 SEHNR, CDR2 FQNEAQ (reference sequence). Sequenced by immunoSEQ multiplex PCR; TCRdb stores in-frame clones only, minus some. The table has roughly 51,000 clones, roughly nine tenths seen once; the top ten hold approximately 8%. The sample comprised peripheral blood. This receptor was identified in a woman in her fifties or sixties with active or convalescent COVID-19. The rearrangement uses TRBV7-9 and TRBJ2-5; 13 positions match TRBD2. The CDR3: CASSELAGGETQYF. The CDR3 DNA sequence: TGTGCCAGCAGCGAACTAGCGGGAGGGGAGACCCAGTACTTC.